This entry lists 12 T cell receptor beta chains sequenced from one sample in a study of blood T cell repertoires in COVID-19. The protocol was immunoSEQ multiplex PCR, while the TCRdb copy is restricted to in-frame clones and leaves out a portion. Of roughly 80,000 clones detected, less than 90% appear once; the ten largest clones hold 9.1%. The sample was peripheral blood. These receptors all stem from a human donor in a cohort sampled during active COVID-19.

This chain joins TRBV4-1 and TRBJ2-5, with 13 bases that match TRBD2. The CDR3 extends over 16 amino acids. CDR1 and CDR2 from the germline V gene are MGHRA and YSYEKL. Germline trimming cut 4 bases from V and 5 bases from J; bases unmatched to any gene: 7. As DNA, the CDR3 is TGCGCCAGCAGCCGCCTCGGACTAGCGGGAGTTGAGACCCAGTACTTC. Translation gives CASSRLGLAGVETQYF.

This chain connects TRBV14 to TRBJ2-7; the D gene is possibly TRBD2 (6 bases). The germline CDR1 and CDR2 sequences are SGHDN and FVKESK. The CDR3 contains 16 residues. The V end lost 1 base, the J end lost 3 bases, and 16 bases lay between the germline ends. The CDR3 DNA is TGTGCCAGCAGCCAAGGTCAACTAGCAGCATACTACGAGCAGTACTTC. Amino acid sequence: CASSQGQLAAYYEQYF.

This clone was detected only once. This chain uses TRBV18 with TRBJ1-2, with D unclear. CDR1 and CDR2 from the germline V gene are KGHSH and LQKENI. The ends were cut back, 0 bases at V and 0 bases at J, with 11 bases in the middle. There are 16 residues in the CDR3. In DNA form, the CDR3 reads TGTGCCAGCTCACCACCGGGCGGGGTGACTAACTATGGCTACACCTTC. Its translation: CASSPPGGVTNYGYTF.

The chain couples TRBV28 to TRBJ1-2; 10 bases are a match to TRBD1. CDR3 size: 15 residues. Unmatched junction bases numbered 2, after V lost 2 bases and J lost 2 bases. CDR1 is MDHEN and CDR2 is SYDVKM in the germline V gene. CDR3 sequence reads: CASSLGGQGNYGYTF. In DNA form, the CDR3 reads TGTGCCAGCAGTTTAGGGGGACAGGGGAACTATGGCTACACCTTC.

The chain is built from TRBV5-1 and TRBJ2-1; TRBD1 is a possible D gene (6 bases). The length of the CDR3 is 15 residues. V was shortened by 0 bases and J by 8 bases, with 15 bases between the two germline ends. The germline gives CDR1 SGHRS, CDR2 YFSETQ. Here the CDR3 reads CASSLVRAGEDEQFF. In DNA form, the CDR3 reads TGCGCCAGCAGCTTGGTCAGGGCAGGGGAAGATGAGCAGTTCTTC.

The genes are TRBV6-5 and TRBJ2-7, with 7 bases identical to TRBD1. V was pared by 0 bases and J by 2 bases, with 7 bases of the junction left unmatched. This CDR3 has 16 residues. Germline CDR1 and CDR2: MNHEY and SVGAGI. CDR3 in amino acids: CASSYSKGTETYEQYF. Written as DNA, the CDR3 is TGTGCCAGCAGTTACTCGAAAGGGACAGAGACCTACGAGCAGTACTTC.

This chain links TRBV3-1 (or the pseudogene TRBV3-2) with TRBJ1-1; a possible D gene is TRBD1 (6 bases). The V gene's germline CDR1 is LGHDT and CDR2 YNNKEL (reference sequence). V dropped 10 bases and J dropped 1 base, with 16 bases sitting between them. The CDR3 covers 14 residues. The CDR3 coding sequence is TGTGCCACCCGACCGGGGGGGCAGAACACTGAAGCTTTCTTT. Its protein product is CATRPGGQNTEAFF.

This clone is a singleton in its sample. V and J are TRBV30 and TRBJ1-4; D gene ambiguous. The CDR3 is made up of 11 amino acids. CDR1 and CDR2 (germline): GTSNPN, SVGIG (reference sequence). Trimming cost V 2 bases and J 7 bases, with 5 bases left between them. This CDR3 is CAWSPSEKLFF. The CDR3 DNA is TGTGCCTGGAGTCCCTCTGAAAAACTGTTTTTT.

This clone is medium-sized (0.01 to 0.1%) by share. The chain links TRBV6-5 to TRBJ2-2, with D possibly being TRBD1 (6 bases). The CDR3 sequence is 14 residues long. Between the trimmed V and J ends, which lost 5 bases and 3 bases, there was a span of 10 bases. Looked up from germline, CDR1 is MNHEY and CDR2 is SVGAGI. CDR3 DNA: TGTGCCAGCAGTCCTACAGGGTACACCGGGGAGCTGTTTTTT. Protein product: CASSPTGYTGELFF.

The rearrangement uses TRBV25-1 and TRBJ1-3; D not certain. Trimming cost V 3 bases and J 0 bases, with 6 bases left between them. The CDR3 extends over 14 amino acids. Germline assignment: CDR1 MGHDK and CDR2 SYGVNS. CDR3 in DNA: TGTGCCAGCAGTGAGCACTACTCTGGAAACACCATATATTTT. Its translation is CASSEHYSGNTIYF.

This chain connects TRBV11-3 to TRBJ2-1; a possible D gene is TRBD1 (5 bases). The CDR3 covers 15 residues. V dropped 0 bases and J dropped 5 bases, with 11 bases sitting between them. The germline CDR1 and CDR2 sequences are SGHNT and YENEEA. In nucleotides, the CDR3 is TGTGCCAGCAGCTTAGATTCAGGGAATCACAATGAGCAGTTCTTC. Protein product: CASSLDSGNHNEQFF.

This clone has only a few counts. At one end, the junction sequence differs from germline, possibly due to a read error. The gene calls are TRBV7-7 and TRBJ2-2; 8 bases align to TRBD1. This CDR3 is built from 15 residues. Germline lookup yields CDR1 SSHAT and CDR2 FNYEAQ (reference sequence). The CDR3 DNA follows: TGTGCTAGCAGCTTAGGGACAGGGAACACCGGGGAGCTGTTTTTT. It is translated as CASSLGTGNTGELFF. Drawing the rest from reference TRBV7-7 and TRBJ2-2, the complete variable domain is GAGVSQSPRYKVTKRGQDVTLRCDPISSHATLYWYQQALGQGPEFLTYFNYEAQPDKSGLPSDRFSAERPEGSISTLTIQRTEQRDSAMYRCASSLGTGNTGELFFGEGSRLTVL.